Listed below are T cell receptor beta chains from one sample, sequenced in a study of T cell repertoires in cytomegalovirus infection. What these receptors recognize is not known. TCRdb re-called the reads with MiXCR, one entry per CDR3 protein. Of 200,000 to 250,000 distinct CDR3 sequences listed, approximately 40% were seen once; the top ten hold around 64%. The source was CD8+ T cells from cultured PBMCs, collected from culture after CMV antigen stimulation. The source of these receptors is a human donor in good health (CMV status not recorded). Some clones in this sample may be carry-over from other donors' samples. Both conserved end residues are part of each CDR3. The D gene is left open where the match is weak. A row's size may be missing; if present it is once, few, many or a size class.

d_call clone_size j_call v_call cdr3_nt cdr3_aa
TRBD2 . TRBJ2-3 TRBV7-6 TGTGCCAGCAGCTACCTAGCGGGAACAGATACGCAGTATTTT CASSYLAGTDTQYF
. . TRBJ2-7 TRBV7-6 TGTGCCAGCAGCTTTGGCGGGCAGTCCTACGAGCAGTACTTC CASSFGGQSYEQYF
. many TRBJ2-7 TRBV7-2 TGTGCCAGCAGCTTAGACGTGGACCCCGAGAACCTCTACGAGCAGTACTTC CASSLDVDPENLYEQYF
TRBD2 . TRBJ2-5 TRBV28 TGTGCCAGCAGTCTGCTCGAAGTAGCGGGAGCGGAGACCCAGTACTTC CASSLLEVAGAETQYF
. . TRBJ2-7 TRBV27 TGTGCCAGCAGTACGACAGCCGCCTCCTACGAGCAGTACTTC CASSTTAASYEQYF
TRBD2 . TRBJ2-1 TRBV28 TGTGCCAGCAGTTTATGGATGGGACTAGCGGGCGTTAGCTCCTACAATGAGCAGTTCTTC CASSLWMGLAGVSSYNEQFF
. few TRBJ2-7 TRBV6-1 TGTGCCAGCAGTGAAGCGCTTCGGAGGCAGGGGCTCTACGAGCAGTACTTC CASSEALRRQGLYEQYF
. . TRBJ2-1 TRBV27 TGTGCCAGCAGTTTAACGGGACACCCTTCTTTCTTC CASSLTGHPSFF
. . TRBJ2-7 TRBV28 TGTGCCAGCAGGGCCCCTTACGAGCAGTACTTC CASRAPYEQYF
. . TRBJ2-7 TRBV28 TGTGCCAGCAGTGACATAGACTTCCAGCAGTACTTC CASSDIDFQQYF
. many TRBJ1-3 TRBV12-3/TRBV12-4 TGTGCCAGCAGTCTTACGAGGACCGTGGGCTCTGGAAACACCATATATTTT CASSLTRTVGSGNTIYF
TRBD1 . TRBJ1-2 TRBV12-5 TGTGCTAGTGAAGACAGGGGAGGCCACTATGGCTACACCTTC CASEDRGGHYGYTF
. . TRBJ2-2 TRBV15 TGTGCCACCAGCCAGGGGGGCCGGGGGACGGGCGGGGAGCTGTTTTTT CATSQGGRGTGGELFF
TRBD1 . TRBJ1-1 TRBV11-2 TGTGCCAGCAGTTCCTGGGACAGGGATTCGGGGAACACTGAAGCTTTCTTT CASSSWDRDSGNTEAFF
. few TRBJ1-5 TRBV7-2 TGTGCCAGCAGCTTAGTTAGGACTTCAAATCAGCCCCAGCATTTT CASSLVRTSNQPQHF
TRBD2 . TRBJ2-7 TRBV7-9 TGTGCCAGCAGGCGGGGGGGCCGCTACGAGCAGTACTTC CASRRGGRYEQYF
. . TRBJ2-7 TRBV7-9 TGTGCCAGCGTACCACGCGATTACGAGCAGTACTTC CASVPRDYEQYF
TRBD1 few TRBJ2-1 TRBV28 TGTGCCAGCAGAAAGGCGACAGGGGCTCAATACAATGAGCAGTTCTTC CASRKATGAQYNEQFF
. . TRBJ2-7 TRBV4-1 TGCGCCAGCAGCCATGTCGGGGGGACAGCGAGCTCCTACGAGCAGTACTTC CASSHVGGTASSYEQYF
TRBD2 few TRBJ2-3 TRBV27 TGTGCCTCAGCTGTAGCGGGGGGGCGTGGCACAGATACGCAGTATTTT CASAVAGGRGTDTQYF
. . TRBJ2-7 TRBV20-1 TGCAGTGCTCGTCCTCCTCTTGGCGGGAACCCCCCCTACGAGCAGTACTTC CSARPPLGGNPPYEQYF
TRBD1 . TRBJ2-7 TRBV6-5 TGTGCCAGCAGTTACTCGCCCGGACAGGGGGCCGAGCAGTACTTC CASSYSPGQGAEQYF
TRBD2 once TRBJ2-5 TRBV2 TGTGCCAGCAGTGAAGTACTAGCGGGGCCCAACGGAGGGACCCAGTACTTC CASSEVLAGPNGGTQYF
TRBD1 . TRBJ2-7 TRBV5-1 TGCGCCAGCAGCTTAACACCGGGACAGAGCTACGAGCAGTACTTC CASSLTPGQSYEQYF
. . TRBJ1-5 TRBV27 TGTGCCAGCAGTTTAGTCGGGAACAATCAGCCCCAGCATTTT CASSLVGNNQPQHF
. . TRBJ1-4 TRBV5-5 TGTGCCAGCAGCGCCTCCGGGCTTGGTAGGGAAAAACTGTTTTTT CASSASGLGREKLFF
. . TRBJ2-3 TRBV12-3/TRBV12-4 TGTGCCAGCAGTTTAAGGGGCAGGACCACAGATACGCAGTATTTT CASSLRGRTTDTQYF
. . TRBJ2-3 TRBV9 TGTGCCAGCAGCGTAGGGGACGGACCCACAGATACGCAGTATTTT CASSVGDGPTDTQYF
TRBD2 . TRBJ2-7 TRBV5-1 TGCGCCAGCAGCCATGGACTAGCGGGAGTATTCTACGAGCAGTACTTC CASSHGLAGVFYEQYF
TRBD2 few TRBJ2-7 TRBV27 TGTGCCAGCAGCCTGACTAGCGGGAGAGCCTACGAGCAGTACTTC CASSLTSGRAYEQYF
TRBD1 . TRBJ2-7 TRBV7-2 TGTGCCAGCAGCTGGACCGGGACAGGGGGCGACGAGCAGTACTTC CASSWTGTGGDEQYF
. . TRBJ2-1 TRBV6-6 TGTGCCAGCACCCTACTTATGAGAGGTCATGAGCAGTTCTTC CASTLLMRGHEQFF
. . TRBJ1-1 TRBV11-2 TGTGCCAGCAGCTCGCTGATGCCTGGAGCTTTCTTT CASSSLMPGAFF
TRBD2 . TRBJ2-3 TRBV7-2 TGTGCCAGCAGCTACCCGTTCTCTAGCGGAACTTCTAGCACAGATACGCAGTATTTT CASSYPFSSGTSSTDTQYF
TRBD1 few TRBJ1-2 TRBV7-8 TGTGCCAGCAGCCCAACCGGGACAGCTAACTATGGCTACACCTTC CASSPTGTANYGYTF
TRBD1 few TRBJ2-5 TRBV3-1 TGTGCCAGCAGGCCGACCGGGACAGGGGGCTGGTACCAAGAGACCCAGTACTTC CASRPTGTGGWYQETQYF
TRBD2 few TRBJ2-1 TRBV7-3 TGTGCCAGCAGCTCCTTCGGACTAGCGGGAGACTACAATGAGCAGTTCTTC CASSSFGLAGDYNEQFF
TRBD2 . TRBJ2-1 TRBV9 TGTGCCAGCAGCCCTGGAGCGGGAGGATCTGAGCAGTTCTTC CASSPGAGGSEQFF
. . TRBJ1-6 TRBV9 TGTGCCAGCAGCGTAGGAGGGACCTATAATTCACCCCTCCACTTT CASSVGGTYNSPLHF
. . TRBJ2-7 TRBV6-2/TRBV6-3 TGTGCCAGCAGTTACTCACAGGGCTTCTACGAGCAGTACTTC CASSYSQGFYEQYF
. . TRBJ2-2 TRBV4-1 TGTGCCAGCAGCCAAGGGGTTGGGGGAGGCGTCGGGGAGCTGTTTTTT CASSQGVGGGVGELFF
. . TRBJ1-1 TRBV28 TGTGCCAGCAGTCCCGCCTCATGGTGGCGTGAGCACACTGAAGCTTTCTTT CASSPASWWREHTEAFF
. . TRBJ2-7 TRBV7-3 TGTGCCAGCAGCTTACCCGCGTCCAGACGGATAGCCTACGAGCAGTACTTC CASSLPASRRIAYEQYF
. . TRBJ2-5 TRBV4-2 TGTGCCAGCAGCTCACCTAGAGGGAGGCCCGACATGGGAGAGACCCAGTACTTC CASSSPRGRPDMGETQYF
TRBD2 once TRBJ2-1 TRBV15 TGTGCCACCAGCAACCTGCGGGAGGGCCGCTACAATGAGCAGTTCTTC CATSNLREGRYNEQFF
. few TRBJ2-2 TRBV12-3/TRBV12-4 TGTGCCAGCTATAGGCTCAACACCGGGGAGCTGTTTTTT CASYRLNTGELFF
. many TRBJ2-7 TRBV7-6 TGTGCCAGCAGCTCCCTGCCGGGGCCCTACGAGCAGTACTTC CASSSLPGPYEQYF
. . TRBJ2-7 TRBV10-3 TGTGCCTTCCGGGACCAGAAGGACGAGCAGTACTTC CAFRDQKDEQYF
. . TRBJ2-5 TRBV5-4 TGTGCCAGCAGCACCGGACAGCTTCAAGAGACCCAGTACTTC CASSTGQLQETQYF
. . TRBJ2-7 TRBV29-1 TGCAGCGTTGACGAGGGTACAAACAGCTACGAGCAGTACTTC CSVDEGTNSYEQYF
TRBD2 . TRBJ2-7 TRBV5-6 TGTGCCAGCAGCTGGACTAGCGGGAGTAACTACGAGCAGTACTTC CASSWTSGSNYEQYF
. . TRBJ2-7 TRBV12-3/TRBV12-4 TGTGCCAGCAGTTTCTCTAGCGCAGCGGGTGAGCAGTACTTC CASSFSSAAGEQYF
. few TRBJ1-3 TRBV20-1 TGCAGTGCTAGCGTAGACAGACCTGGAAACACCATATATTTT CSASVDRPGNTIYF
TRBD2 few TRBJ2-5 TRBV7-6 TGTGCCAGCAGCTTTCGACTAGCGGGGGACCAAGAGACCCAGTACTTC CASSFRLAGDQETQYF
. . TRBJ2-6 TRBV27 TGTGCCAGCAGTTTGGCGGAGAATGGGGCCAACGTCCTGACTTTC CASSLAENGANVLTF
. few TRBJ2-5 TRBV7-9 TGTGCCAGCAGCTTAACAACGGGGCAAGAGACCCAGTACTTC CASSLTTGQETQYF
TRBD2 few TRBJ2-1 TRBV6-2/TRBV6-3 TGTGCCAGCAGTTACTGGTTAGCGGGAACAAATGAGCAGTTCTTC CASSYWLAGTNEQFF
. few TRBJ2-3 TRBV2 TGTGCCAGCACCCCCACGCCCTCGCAGTATTTT CASTPTPSQYF
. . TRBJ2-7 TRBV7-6 TGTGCCAGCAGCTTCGGGGAACCCTACGAGCAGTACTTC CASSFGEPYEQYF
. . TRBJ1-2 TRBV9 TGTGCCAGCAGCGTGGGAGACAGGAATTCTCGGGGCTACACCTTC CASSVGDRNSRGYTF